This T cell receptor (beta chain) was captured by sequencing in a study of T cells in Graves' hyperthyroidism and ophthalmopathy. Concerning this clonotype itself: Antigen: not known.

Study-level results: Most thyroid-expanded clonotypes above 0.001 were also found in blood. By a 13 V-J model, ophthalmopathy was set apart from stable hyperthyroidism.

Patients counted as stable if ophthalmopathy did not develop within 18 months. Researchers amplified the TCR beta CDR3 regions from RNA transcripts. HTBI primers were employed in a first-round RT-PCR of the TCR CDR3. TCRdb called the multiplex PCR reads again in MiXCR, with one record for every CDR3 protein. The sample includes hundreds of thousands of distinct CDR3 sequences, 15% to 19% of them seen just once. Germline CDR1 is MGHRA and CDR2 is YSYEKL. The CDR3 is 16 residues long. V was trimmed by 4 bases and J by 1 base, leaving 17 bases between them. Sequenced: blood. This clonotype originated in a woman aged 18 to 35 with Graves' hyperthyroidism. The chain is built from TRBV4-1 and TRBJ2-7; unclear D gene. CDR3 in amino acids: CASSLSEHRLSYEQYF. The CDR3 DNA sequence: TGCGCCAGCAGCCTCAGCGAGCACCGCTTATCCTACGAGCAGTACTTC.